The present T cell receptor (beta chain) was sequenced within a study of technical replicates of blood from a handful of donors. Assay used: immunoSEQ multiplex PCR; TCRdb lists only in-frame clones, some missing. The sample consists of tens of thousands of clones, approximately 96% of them appearing once. V dropped 1 base and J dropped 0 bases, with 8 bases sitting between them. CDR1 SGHAT and CDR2 FQDESV come from the germline V gene (reference sequence). This CDR3 region has 15 residues. The J gene is TRBJ2-3, the V gene TRBV11-1, with D unresolved. This receptor was taken from a human donor in good health. Specimen: T cells isolated from PBMCs. The CDR3 loop is CASSLGGQSTDTQYF. CDR3 in DNA: TGTGCCAGCAGCTTAGGTGGCCAAAGCACAGATACGCAGTATTTT.